The clone carrying this T cell receptor (beta chain) came up a few times. Assay: immunoSEQ multiplex PCR; the TCRdb copy retains only in-frame clones and omits some. The sample lists a few hundred thousand clones; around 80% were seen once. V lost 3 bases to trimming and J lost 0 bases, with 22 bases between them. This CDR3 is built from 19 residues. This sample stems from a study of blood T cell repertoires in COVID-19. Study at large: Sample material is recorded as cDNA or gDNA derived from T cells, B-cell-depleted T cells, or PBMCs.

The sequenced sample was peripheral blood. The chain uses TRBV5-7 and TRBJ1-5, with D possibly being TRBD1 (5 bases). TRBV5-7 is an open reading frame, and its role is uncertain. This TCR came from a woman in her thirties or forties who had recovered from COVID-19. CDR3 amino acids: CASSSGQVSRRISNQPQHF. The CDR3 nucleotides are TGTGCCAGCAGCTCAGGGCAGGTATCCCGGCGCATTAGCAATCAGCCCCAGCATTTT.